These T cell receptor beta chains were read from a single sample in a study of neoadjuvant anti-PD-1 for oral cavity cancer. Here immunoSEQ multiplex PCR was the method, and the copy in TCRdb shows in-frame clones only, minus some. This table has under 7,500 clones, around 50% appearing once. The sequenced sample was tumor tissue, obtained before nivolumab (anti-PD-1) treatment. The receptors originated from a person between 40 and 79 years old with oral cavity squamous cell carcinoma. Both conserved end residues are part of each CDR3. A D gene is named only where the DNA matches it firmly. Size tells how often a clone was seen (once, few, many) or the class of an expanded clone, and some rows leave it out.

abundance	d_gene	j_gene	v_gene	CDR3nt	CDR3aa
few	.	TRBJ2-7	TRBV5-1	TGCGCCAGCAGCGGACCGGGGCCGAGGAGCGAGCAGTACTTC	CASSGPGPRSEQYF
.	.	TRBJ1-2	TRBV5-6	TGTGCCAGCACCCTGAGCCCTGACTATGGCTACACCTTC	CASTLSPDYGYTF
.	TRBD1	TRBJ1-4	TRBV2	TGTGCCAGCAGAGGAACAGGGGGGTTGATTGAAAAACTGTTTTTT	CASRGTGGLIEKLFF
medium-sized	.	TRBJ1-2	TRBV15	TGTGCCACCAGCAGATCCCGGGACCCTACTATTGGAGGCTACACCTTC	CATSRSRDPTIGGYTF
.	TRBD2	TRBJ2-3	TRBV6-4	TGTGCCAGCAGTGAGACTAGCGGGGGGCGAACAGATACGCAGTATTTT	CASSETSGGRTDTQYF
.	TRBD1	TRBJ2-7	TRBV10-2	TGCGCCAGCAGTGATTTCAAGGGGTGGGACAGGGGTACCGAGCAGTACTTC	CASSDFKGWDRGTEQYF
.	TRBD2	TRBJ2-5	TRBV27	TGTGCCAGCAGTTTAAGGTCCCAGCGGGGGTATCAAGAGACCCAGTACTTC	CASSLRSQRGYQETQYF
.	TRBD1	TRBJ2-1	TRBV4-2	TGTGCCAGCAGTTCCGGGACAGGCTCCTACAATGAGCAGTTCTTC	CASSSGTGSYNEQFF
once	.	TRBJ2-4	TRBV19	TGTGCCAGTAGCCCAGGGGCTAAACTAGCCAAAAACATTCAGTACTTC	CASSPGAKLAKNIQYF
.	TRBD1	TRBJ1-5	TRBV7-6	TGTGCCAGCAGCTTAGACAGGGGGAATCAGCCCCAGCATTTT	CASSLDRGNQPQHF
.	.	TRBJ2-3	TRBV2	TGTGCCAGCAGTTCAGGGGACGCAGATACGCAGTATTTT	CASSSGDADTQYF
.	TRBD2	TRBJ2-2	TRBV4-2	TGTGCCAGCAGCCACCAATTAGCGGGGGCCACGAACACCGGGGAGCTGTTTTTT	CASSHQLAGATNTGELFF
.	TRBD1	TRBJ1-1	TRBV9	TGTGCCAGCAGCGTAGTCAGGGGGTTCGCTGAAGCTTTCTTT	CASSVVRGFAEAFF
.	TRBD2	TRBJ2-1	TRBV6-4	TGTGCCAGCAGTGACGGGACTAGCGTTAATGAGCAGTTCTTC	CASSDGTSVNEQFF
once	TRBD1	TRBJ1-2	TRBV9	TGTGCCAGCAGCTCCCGAGGACAGGGCGACAACTATGGCTACACCTTC	CASSSRGQGDNYGYTF
few	.	TRBJ1-2	TRBV4-1	TGCGCCAGCAGCCAAGAGGATCCAAGACGGAATGGCTACACCTTC	CASSQEDPRRNGYTF
once	.	TRBJ1-4	TRBV11-2	TGTGCCAGCAACAGGCAGGGTCCTAATGAAAAACTGTTTTTT	CASNRQGPNEKLFF
.	.	TRBJ2-1	TRBV7-9	TGTGCCAGCACCCTTAGGGGTGGTGGACAGTACAATGAGCAGTTCTTC	CASTLRGGGQYNEQFF
.	TRBD2	TRBJ2-3	TRBV7-9	TGTGCCAGCAGTCCGCTAGCGGGGGGAGCAGATACGCAGTATTTT	CASSPLAGGADTQYF
.	.	TRBJ1-4	TRBV7-2	TGTGCCAGCAGCTTTTCAGAAGGGCGGGATGAAAAACTGTTTTTT	CASSFSEGRDEKLFF
.	.	TRBJ2-2	TRBV27	TGTGCCAGCAGTTCGGGGGCGATGCACACCGGGGAGCTGTTTTTT	CASSSGAMHTGELFF
.	.	TRBJ2-2	TRBV7-9	TGTGCCAGCAGCCTCGGGGAGCTGTTTTTT	CASSLGELFF
.	TRBD1	TRBJ2-7	TRBV30	TGTGCCTGGACAGGGGGCATATCCGAGCAGTACTTC	CAWTGGISEQYF
.	.	TRBJ2-7	TRBV27	TGTGCCAGCAGTTTCGGGGGTAACTACTACGAGCAGTACTTC	CASSFGGNYYEQYF
.	.	TRBJ2-2	TRBV10-1	TGCGCCAGCAGTGAGTCGGGAGCTGCCCGGGAGCTGTTTTTT	CASSESGAARELFF
.	TRBD2	TRBJ2-3	TRBV27	TGTGCCAGCAGTTTATCGAGCCTAGCGGTGACAGATACGCAGTATTTT	CASSLSSLAVTDTQYF
few	TRBD1	TRBJ1-2	TRBV6-6	TGTGCCAGCAGTTACTCTCGGGCAGGGGGTGGCTACACCTTC	CASSYSRAGGGYTF
.	.	TRBJ2-7	TRBV5-1	TGCGCCAGCAGCTTACAGGAAACCTACGAGCAGTACTTC	CASSLQETYEQYF
.	.	TRBJ2-7	TRBV6-5	TGTGCCAGCAGTCCTGACGGGGGGCCCCTCGAGCAGTACTTC	CASSPDGGPLEQYF
.	.	TRBJ2-3	TRBV5-8	TGTGCCAGCAGCTTGGGCAGGGGACGCGGCTCAGATACGCAGTATTTT	CASSLGRGRGSDTQYF
.	.	TRBJ2-2	TRBV28	TGTGCCAGCACCCCCCCTTTCCGGTCCGGGGAGCTGTTTTTT	CASTPPFRSGELFF
.	.	TRBJ2-4	TRBV2	TGTGCCAGCAGAGAGAAGCCAGGGGTAGCCAAAAACATTCAGTACTTC	CASREKPGVAKNIQYF
.	.	TRBJ1-6	TRBV5-6	TGTGCCAGCAGCTTGGTGTCTCAGAGCTCCTATAATTCACCCCTCCACTTT	CASSLVSQSSYNSPLHF
.	.	TRBJ1-1	TRBV29-1	TGCAGCGTTGTTCTACAGGAGCGGGGGAACACTGAAGCTTTCTTT	CSVVLQERGNTEAFF
.	.	TRBJ1-2	TRBV28	TGTGCCAGCAGTTTTCGCCCTACCGTCTATGGCTACACCTTC	CASSFRPTVYGYTF
.	.	TRBJ2-5	TRBV10-1	TGCGCCAGCAGTGAGTCTGGGGGGTTGGAGACCCAGTACTTC	CASSESGGLETQYF
few	TRBD1	TRBJ2-7	TRBV11-2	TGTGCCAGCAGCTTACGACAGGGCTACGAGCAGTACTTC	CASSLRQGYEQYF
.	.	TRBJ1-2	TRBV27	TGTGCCAGCGCCACAGGGTTACAGGCTGGCTACACCTTC	CASATGLQAGYTF
few	.	TRBJ2-1	TRBV18	TGTGCCAGCTCATCCTATCCATCGGGAGTCTACAATGAGCAGTTCTTC	CASSSYPSGVYNEQFF
few	TRBD1	TRBJ1-2	TRBV5-1	TGCGCCAGCAGCTTGGCCGCAGGGGGCAACTATGGCTACACCTTC	CASSLAAGGNYGYTF
.	.	TRBJ1-4	TRBV15	TGTGCCACCAGCAGAGAACGGACAGCTAATGAAAAACTGTTTTTT	CATSRERTANEKLFF
.	.	TRBJ1-1	TRBV18	TGTGCCAGCTCACAATTAAGGGGCACTGAAGCTTTCTTT	CASSQLRGTEAFF
few	TRBD1	TRBJ1-6	TRBV4-1	TGCGCCAGCAGCCACGATCGGACAGGGGCGAGCTCCTATAATTCACCCCTCCACTTT	CASSHDRTGASSYNSPLHF
few	.	TRBJ1-1	TRBV19	TGTGCCAGTAGTATAGCCACACTGAACACTGAAGCTTTCTTT	CASSIATLNTEAFF
.	.	TRBJ1-2	TRBV6-5	TGTGCCAGCAGTTACAGCGGGGGTTTGGGCTACACCTTC	CASSYSGGLGYTF
.	.	TRBJ1-1	TRBV2	TGTGCCAGCACCCCTTCGGGAGGGGCGAACACTGAAGCTTTCTTT	CASTPSGGANTEAFF
.	TRBD1	TRBJ1-2	TRBV7-2	TGTGCCAGCAGCTTAGCTTTAGAAAGGGGGCAAATCTATGGCTACACCTTC	CASSLALERGQIYGYTF
medium-sized	.	TRBJ1-1	TRBV30	TGTGCCTGGACAGGGTTCGGCGGTGAGTTTGAAGCTTTCTTT	CAWTGFGGEFEAFF
medium-sized	TRBD1	TRBJ1-4	TRBV4-3	TGCGCCAGCAGCCCCCACGGCGCAGGGGGCGCATCTAATGAAAAACTGTTTTTT	CASSPHGAGGASNEKLFF
.	.	TRBJ2-3	TRBV28	TGTGCCAGCAGTTACCCGGGACCAAGCACAGATACGCAGTATTTT	CASSYPGPSTDTQYF
.	TRBD1	TRBJ1-4	TRBV18	TGTGCCAGCTACAGGGGAACTAATGAAAAACTGTTTTTT	CASYRGTNEKLFF
.	TRBD2	TRBJ2-7	TRBV2	TGTGCCAGGTGCCGGGGGGAGGGTAGGTACGAGCAGTACTTC	CARCRGEGRYEQYF
few	.	TRBJ1-1	TRBV6-6	TGTGCCAGCAGTTACTGGGTAGACACTGAAGCTTTCTTT	CASSYWVDTEAFF
few	TRBD1	TRBJ1-3	TRBV19	TGTGCCAGTAGTCACAGGGGATTTGATGGAAACACCATATATTTT	CASSHRGFDGNTIYF